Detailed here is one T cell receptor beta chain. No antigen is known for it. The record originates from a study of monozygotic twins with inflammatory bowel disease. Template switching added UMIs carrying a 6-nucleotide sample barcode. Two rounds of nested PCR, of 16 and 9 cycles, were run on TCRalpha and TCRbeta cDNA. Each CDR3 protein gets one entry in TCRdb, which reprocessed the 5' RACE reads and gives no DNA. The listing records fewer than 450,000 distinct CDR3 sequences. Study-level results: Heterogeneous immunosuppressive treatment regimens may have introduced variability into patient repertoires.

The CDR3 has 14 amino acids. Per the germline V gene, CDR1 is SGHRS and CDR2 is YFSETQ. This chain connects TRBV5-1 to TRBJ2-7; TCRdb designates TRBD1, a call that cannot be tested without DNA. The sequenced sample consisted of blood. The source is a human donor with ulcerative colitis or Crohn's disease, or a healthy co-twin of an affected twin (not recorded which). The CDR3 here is CASYTGTESTRQYF.